Below are 7 T cell receptor beta chains sequenced from a single sample in a study of T cell changes during pregnancy in multiple sclerosis. Sequenced by immunoSEQ multiplex PCR; TCRdb stores in-frame clones only, minus some. The table shows tens of thousands of clones, with 93% occurring only once. The sample in question was CD8+ T cells from peripheral blood mononuclear cells, obtained after pregnancy. Source of these receptors: a female donor with multiple sclerosis, enrolled in a pregnancy study.

This sequence joins TRBV9 and TRBJ2-1; maybe TRBD2 (6 bases). Germline V gives CDR1 SGDLS, CDR2 YYNGEE. The CDR3 is 13 residues long. The ends were cut back, 2 bases at V and 6 bases at J, with 9 bases in the middle. As DNA, the CDR3 is TGTGCCAGCAGCGTGGGGGACTTCAATGAGCAGTTCTTC. Residues: CASSVGDFNEQFF.

The chain has TRBV2 and TRBJ1-2, with 11 nucleotides matching TRBD1. The CDR3 consists of 15 residues. Germline values: CDR1 SNHLY, CDR2 FYNNEI. Trimming removed 8 bases from V and 3 bases from J; junction bases left unmatched: 8. The CDR3 protein is CASYLRTGGDYGYTF. The CDR3 DNA is TGTGCCAGCTACCTCCGGACAGGGGGCGACTATGGCTACACCTTC. Variable domain in full (rest from reference TRBV2 and TRBJ1-2): EPEVTQTPSHQVTQMGQEVILRCVPISNHLYFYWYRQILGQKVEFLVSFYNNEISEKSEIFDDQFSVERPDGSNFTLKIRSTKLEDSAMYFCASYLRTGGDYGYTFGSGTRLTVV.

This chain joins TRBV4-3 and TRBJ1-2; 7 nucleotides match TRBD1. Per germline, CDR1 LGHNA and CDR2 YSLEER. This CDR3 contains 17 residues. V gave up 3 bases and J gave up 2 bases; unmatched junction bases: 12. The CDR3: CASSQGQFLPLNYGYTF. The CDR3, as DNA: TGCGCCAGCAGCCAGGGACAGTTTCTTCCATTAAACTATGGCTACACCTTC.

The chain carries TRBV18 and TRBJ2-1; 7 nucleotides agree with TRBD1. V was clipped by 3 bases and J by 3 bases; unmatched bases: 2. This CDR3 is 14 amino acids long. Germline V lookup: CDR1 KGHSH, CDR2 LQKENI. CDR3: CASSPRTGYNEQFF. The DNA of the CDR3 is TGTGCCAGCTCACCTCGGACAGGCTACAATGAGCAGTTCTTC.

The gene calls are TRBV4-3 and TRBJ2-1, with D maybe TRBD1 (5 bases). The CDR3 totals 14 residues. V lost 0 bases and J 7 bases, leaving 10 bases between the germline ends. Germline loops: CDR1 LGHNA, CDR2 YSLEER. The CDR3, as DNA: TGCGCCAGCAGCCAAGACAGGGTTCTAAATGAGCAGTTCTTC. As protein: CASSQDRVLNEQFF.

The J gene is TRBJ2-1, the V gene TRBV27; D is perhaps TRBD1 (6 bases). The length of the CDR3 is 14 residues. V was shortened by 2 bases and J by 3 bases, with 8 bases between the two germline ends. Germline CDR1 and CDR2: MNHEY and SMNVEV (reference sequence). CDR3 coding DNA: TGTGCCAGCAGTTTAAGGGGGATCTACAATGAGCAGTTCTTC. Translation gives CASSLRGIYNEQFF.

The count of this clone is one. The rearrangement links TRBV6-5 to TRBJ2-2; 9 bases line up with TRBD2. From germline, CDR1 is MNHEY and CDR2 SVGAGI. CDR3 size: 14 residues. V dropped 4 bases and J dropped 7; count of bases not matched to a gene: 4. The CDR3 is CASSSLAGVGELFF. The CDR3 nucleotides are TGTGCCAGCAGTTCCTTAGCGGGGGTCGGGGAGCTGTTTTTT.